The text below deals with one T cell receptor beta chain. This sample was taken from a study of blood T cell repertoires in COVID-19. On the study more broadly: Whether acute or convalescent, the COVID-19 samples came from the United States, Italy and Spain. In each case, the material was cDNA or gDNA derived from T cells, B-cell-depleted T cells, or PBMCs.

The CDR3 runs to 15 residues. Trimming stripped 5 bases from V and 7 bases from J, with 20 bases between. Germline values: CDR1 MNHEY, CDR2 SVGAGI. Sequenced by immunoSEQ multiplex PCR; TCRdb stores in-frame clones only, minus some. The sample records 65,000 to 85,000 clones, about 86% being singletons. Sequencing was performed on peripheral blood. This chain joins TRBV6-5 and TRBJ1-2; D is ambiguous. This clonotype was sampled from a man aged 50-60 years with active COVID-19. The CDR3 sequence is CASSPRLTYPFGYTF. The CDR3 DNA is TGTGCCAGCAGTCCCCGCCTAACCTACCCCTTTGGCTACACCTTC.